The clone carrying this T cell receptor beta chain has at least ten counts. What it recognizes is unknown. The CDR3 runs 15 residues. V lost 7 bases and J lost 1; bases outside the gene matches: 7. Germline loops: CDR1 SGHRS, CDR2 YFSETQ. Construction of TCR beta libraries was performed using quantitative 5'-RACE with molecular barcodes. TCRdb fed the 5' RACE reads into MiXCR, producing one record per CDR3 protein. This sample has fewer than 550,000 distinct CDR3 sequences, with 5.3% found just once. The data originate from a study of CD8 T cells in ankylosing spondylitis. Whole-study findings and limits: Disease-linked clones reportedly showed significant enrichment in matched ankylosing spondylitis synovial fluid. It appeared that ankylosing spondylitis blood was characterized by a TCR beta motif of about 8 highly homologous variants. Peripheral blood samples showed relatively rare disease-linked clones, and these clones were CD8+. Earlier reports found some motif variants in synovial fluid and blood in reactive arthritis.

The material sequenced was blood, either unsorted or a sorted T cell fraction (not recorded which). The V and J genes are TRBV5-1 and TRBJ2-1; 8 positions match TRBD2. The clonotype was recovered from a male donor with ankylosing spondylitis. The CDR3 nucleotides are TGCGCCAGCGCCCCAGCGGGAGAGTCCTACAATGAGCAGTTCTTC. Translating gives CASAPAGESYNEQFF. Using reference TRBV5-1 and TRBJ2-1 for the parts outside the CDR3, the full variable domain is KAGVTQTPRYLIKTRGQQVTLSCSPISGHRSVSWYQQTPGQGLQFLFEYFSETQRNKGNFPGRFSGRQFSNSRSEMNVSTLELGDSALYLCASAPAGESYNEQFFGPGTRLTVL.